This TCR beta chain emerged from a study of shared clonotypes between healthy human individuals. The germline V and J ends were trimmed by 5 bases and 1 base, with 14 bases remaining between them. This CDR3 has 15 amino acids. Per germline, CDR1 MNHEY and CDR2 SVGAGI. Sequencing was performed with immunoSEQ multiplex PCR; in TCRdb, only in-frame clones are kept and a portion is missing. The sample includes approximately 2,000,000 clones, 85% to 95% of them seen just once. The receptor's source is a man aged 18 to 35 in good health. Some clones in this sample may be carry-over from other donors' samples. The chain links TRBV6-5 to TRBJ2-5; possibly TRBD2 for D (6 bases). The sequenced material came from naive CD4+ T cells from PBMCs. Specified subset: CD45RA+ positively selected. CDR3 protein: CASSGGTGGQETQYF. The CDR3 DNA is TGTGCCAGCAGTGGGGGGACCGGGGGCCAAGAGACCCAGTACTTC.